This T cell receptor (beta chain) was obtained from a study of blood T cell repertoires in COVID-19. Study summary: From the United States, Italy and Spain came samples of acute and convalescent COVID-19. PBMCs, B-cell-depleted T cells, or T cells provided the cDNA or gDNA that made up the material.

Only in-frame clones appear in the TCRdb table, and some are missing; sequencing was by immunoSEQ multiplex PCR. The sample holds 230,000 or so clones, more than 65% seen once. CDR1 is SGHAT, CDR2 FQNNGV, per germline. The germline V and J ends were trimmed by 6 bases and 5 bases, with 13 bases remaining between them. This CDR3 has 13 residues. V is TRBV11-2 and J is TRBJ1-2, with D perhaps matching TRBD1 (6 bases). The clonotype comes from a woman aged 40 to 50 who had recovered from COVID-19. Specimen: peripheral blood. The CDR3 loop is CASRSDRSYGYTF. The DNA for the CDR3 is TGTGCCAGCAGGTCCGACAGGTCTTATGGCTACACCTTC.